The subject of this entry is one T cell receptor (beta chain). These data belong to a study of radiotherapy plus CTLA-4 blockade in lung cancer. Germline lookup yields CDR1 KGHSH and CDR2 LQKENI. Losses at the gene ends were 3 bases for V and 2 bases for J; bases not matched to a gene: 3. The CDR3 loop spans 14 amino acids. Produced via immunoSEQ multiplex PCR; TCRdb's table is partial and in-frame only. The sample has approximately 78,000 clones, 78% seen once; the top ten hold roughly 7%. This sequence was found in a human donor with non-small cell lung cancer who had a complete response to radiotherapy plus ipilimumab. The specimen was peripheral blood, collected from a patient treated with radiotherapy plus ipilimumab. The J gene is TRBJ2-5, the V gene TRBV18, with TRBD1 matching over 7 bases. CDR3 sequence (DNA): TGTGCCAGCTCACCTCGCAGGGGGCAAGAGACCCAGTACTTC. This gives the protein CASSPRRGQETQYF.